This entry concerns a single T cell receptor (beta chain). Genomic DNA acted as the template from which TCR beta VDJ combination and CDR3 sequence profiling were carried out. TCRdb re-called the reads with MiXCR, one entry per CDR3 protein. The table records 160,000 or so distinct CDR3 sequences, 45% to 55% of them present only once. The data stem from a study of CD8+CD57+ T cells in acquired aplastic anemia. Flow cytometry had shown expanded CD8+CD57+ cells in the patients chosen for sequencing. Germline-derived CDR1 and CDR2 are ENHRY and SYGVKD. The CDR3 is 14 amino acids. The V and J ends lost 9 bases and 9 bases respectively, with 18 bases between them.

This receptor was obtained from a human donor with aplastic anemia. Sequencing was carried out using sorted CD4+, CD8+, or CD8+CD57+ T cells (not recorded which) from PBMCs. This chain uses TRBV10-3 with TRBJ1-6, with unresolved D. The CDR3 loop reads CAIGEAGVSSPLHF. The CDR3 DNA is TGTGCCATTGGGGAGGCCGGGGTAAGTTCACCCCTCCACTTT.